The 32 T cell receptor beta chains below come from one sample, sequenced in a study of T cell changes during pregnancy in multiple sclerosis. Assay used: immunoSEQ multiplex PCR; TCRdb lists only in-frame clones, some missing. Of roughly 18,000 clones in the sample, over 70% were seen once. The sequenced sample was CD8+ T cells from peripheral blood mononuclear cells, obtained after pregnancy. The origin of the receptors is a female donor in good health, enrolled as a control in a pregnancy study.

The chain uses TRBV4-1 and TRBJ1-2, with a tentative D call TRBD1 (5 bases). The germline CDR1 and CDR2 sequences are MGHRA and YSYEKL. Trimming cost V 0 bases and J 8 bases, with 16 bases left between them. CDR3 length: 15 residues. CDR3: CASSQESAGIPGYTF. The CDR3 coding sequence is TGCGCCAGCAGCCAAGAATCGGCAGGGATCCCCGGCTACACCTTC.

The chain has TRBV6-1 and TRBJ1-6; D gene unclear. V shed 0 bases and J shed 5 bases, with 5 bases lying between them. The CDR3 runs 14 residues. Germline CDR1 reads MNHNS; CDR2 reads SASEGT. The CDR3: CASSEAEDNSPLHF. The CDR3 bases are TGTGCCAGCAGTGAAGCGGAGGATAATTCACCCCTCCACTTT.

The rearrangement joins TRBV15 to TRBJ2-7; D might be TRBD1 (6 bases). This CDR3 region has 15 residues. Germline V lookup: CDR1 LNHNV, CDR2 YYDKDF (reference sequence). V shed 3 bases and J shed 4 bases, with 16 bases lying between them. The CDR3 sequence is CATSRDSQGFYEQYF. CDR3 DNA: TGTGCCACCAGCAGGGATTCACAGGGCTTTTACGAGCAGTACTTC.

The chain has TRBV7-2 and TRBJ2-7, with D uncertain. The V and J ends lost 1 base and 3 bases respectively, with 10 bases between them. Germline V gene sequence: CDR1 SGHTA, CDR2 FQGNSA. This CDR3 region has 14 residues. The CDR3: CASSLEGRYYEQYF. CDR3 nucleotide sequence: TGTGCCAGCAGCTTAGAAGGCAGGTACTACGAGCAGTACTTC.

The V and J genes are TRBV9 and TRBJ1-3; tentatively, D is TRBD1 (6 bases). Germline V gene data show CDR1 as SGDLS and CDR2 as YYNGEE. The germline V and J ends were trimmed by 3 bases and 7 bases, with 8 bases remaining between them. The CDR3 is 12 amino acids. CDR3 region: CASSDRGNTIYF. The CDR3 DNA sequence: TGTGCCAGCAGCGATAGGGGGAACACCATATATTTT.

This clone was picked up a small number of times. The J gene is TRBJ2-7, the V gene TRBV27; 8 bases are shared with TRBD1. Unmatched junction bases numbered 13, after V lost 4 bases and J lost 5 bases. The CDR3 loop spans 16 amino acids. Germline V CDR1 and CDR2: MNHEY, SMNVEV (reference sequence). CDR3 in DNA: TGTGCCAGCAGTTCAATCCCCGGGACAGGCGGCCACGAGCAGTACTTC. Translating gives CASSSIPGTGGHEQYF.

The CDR3 spells CASSSTSGYEQYF. The CDR3 coding sequence is TGTGCCAGCAGCTCTACTAGCGGGTACGAGCAGTACTTC. The chain recombines TRBV9 with TRBJ2-7; TRBD2 agrees at 9 bases. Germline V lookup: CDR1 SGDLS, CDR2 YYNGEE. V lost 4 bases and J lost 4; bases outside the gene matches: 3. CDR3 length: 13 residues.

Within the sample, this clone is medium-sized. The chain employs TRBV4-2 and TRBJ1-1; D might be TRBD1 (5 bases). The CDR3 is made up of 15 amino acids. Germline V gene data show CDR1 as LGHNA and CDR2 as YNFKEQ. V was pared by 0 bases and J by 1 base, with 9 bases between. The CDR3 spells CASSQEGTGNTEAFF. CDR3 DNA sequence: TGTGCCAGCAGCCAAGAGGGAACAGGGAACACTGAAGCTTTCTTT.

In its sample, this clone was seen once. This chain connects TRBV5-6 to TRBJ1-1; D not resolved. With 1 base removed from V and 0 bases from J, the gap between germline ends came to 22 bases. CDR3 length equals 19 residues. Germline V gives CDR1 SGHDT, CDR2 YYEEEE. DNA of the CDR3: TGTGCCAGCAGCTTGTATCGGGGAGAGCGTGGTCTCTTGAACACTGAAGCTTTCTTT. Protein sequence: CASSLYRGERGLLNTEAFF.

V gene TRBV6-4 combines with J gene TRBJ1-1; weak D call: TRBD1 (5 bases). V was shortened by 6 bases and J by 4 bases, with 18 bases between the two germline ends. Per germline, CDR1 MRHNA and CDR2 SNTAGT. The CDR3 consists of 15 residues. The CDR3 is CASREESQGTTEAFF. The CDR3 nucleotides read TGTGCCAGCAGGGAAGAGAGTCAGGGTACCACTGAAGCTTTCTTT.

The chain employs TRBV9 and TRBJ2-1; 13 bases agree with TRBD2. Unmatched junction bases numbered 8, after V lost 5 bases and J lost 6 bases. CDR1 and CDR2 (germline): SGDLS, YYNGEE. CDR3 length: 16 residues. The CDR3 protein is CASSRTSGGAGNEQFF. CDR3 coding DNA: TGTGCCAGCAGTCGAACTAGCGGGGGGGCCGGCAATGAGCAGTTCTTC.

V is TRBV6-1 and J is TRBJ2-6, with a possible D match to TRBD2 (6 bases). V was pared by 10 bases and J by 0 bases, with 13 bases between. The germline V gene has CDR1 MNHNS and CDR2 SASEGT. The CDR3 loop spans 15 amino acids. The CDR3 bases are TGTGCCAACACCCCGGGGGTCTCTGGGGCCAACGTCCTGACTTTC. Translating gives CANTPGVSGANVLTF.

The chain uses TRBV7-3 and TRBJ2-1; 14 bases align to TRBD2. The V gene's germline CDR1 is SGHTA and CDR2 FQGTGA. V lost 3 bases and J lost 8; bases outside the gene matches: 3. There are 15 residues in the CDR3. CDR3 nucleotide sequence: TGTGCCAGCAGCTTGACTAGCGGGGGGGTCCATGAGCAGTTCTTC. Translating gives CASSLTSGGVHEQFF.

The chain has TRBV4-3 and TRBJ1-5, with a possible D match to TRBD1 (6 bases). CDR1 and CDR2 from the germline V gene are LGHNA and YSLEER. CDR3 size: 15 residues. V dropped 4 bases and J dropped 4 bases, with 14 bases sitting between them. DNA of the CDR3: TGCGCCAGCAGCCCTCGAAATCAGGGGAATCAGCCCCAGCATTTT. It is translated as CASSPRNQGNQPQHF.

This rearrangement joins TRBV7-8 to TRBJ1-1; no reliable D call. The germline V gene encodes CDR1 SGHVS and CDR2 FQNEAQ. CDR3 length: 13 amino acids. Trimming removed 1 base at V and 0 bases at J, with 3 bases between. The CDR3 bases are TGTGCCAGCAGCTTAGTTATGAACACTGAAGCTTTCTTT. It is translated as CASSLVMNTEAFF.

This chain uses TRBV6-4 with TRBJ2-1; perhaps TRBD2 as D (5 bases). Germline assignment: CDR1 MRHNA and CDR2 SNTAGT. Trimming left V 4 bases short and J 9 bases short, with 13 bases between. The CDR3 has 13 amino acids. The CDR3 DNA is TGTGCCAGCAGTGGTGGGGAGCGCGGTGAGCAGTTCTTC. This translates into CASSGGERGEQFF.

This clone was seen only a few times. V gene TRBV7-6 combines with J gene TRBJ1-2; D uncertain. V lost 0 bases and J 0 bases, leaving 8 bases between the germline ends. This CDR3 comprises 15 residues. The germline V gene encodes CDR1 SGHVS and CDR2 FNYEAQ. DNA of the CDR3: TGTGCCAGCAGCTTAGCCAGGCAGCCTAACTATGGCTACACCTTC. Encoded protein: CASSLARQPNYGYTF.

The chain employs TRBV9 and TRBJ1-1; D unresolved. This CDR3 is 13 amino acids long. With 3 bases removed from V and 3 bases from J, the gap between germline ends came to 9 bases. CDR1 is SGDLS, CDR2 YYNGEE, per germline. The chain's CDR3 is CASSANGDTEAFF. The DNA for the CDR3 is TGTGCCAGCAGCGCCAACGGGGACACTGAAGCTTTCTTT.

For the CDR3, the DNA is TGTGCCAGCAGCCAAGTTCAGGTCCAATATAATTCACCCCTCCACTTT. Protein product: CASSQVQVQYNSPLHF. The J gene is TRBJ1-6, the V gene TRBV4-2; D is undetermined. The germline gives CDR1 LGHNA, CDR2 YNFKEQ. The CDR3 length is 16 residues. V was cut by 1 base and J by 4 bases, with 11 bases left in between.

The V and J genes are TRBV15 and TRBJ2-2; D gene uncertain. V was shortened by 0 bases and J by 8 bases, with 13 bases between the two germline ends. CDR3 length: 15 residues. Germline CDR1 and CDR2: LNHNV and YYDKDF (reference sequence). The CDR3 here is CATSRDRLRSGELFF. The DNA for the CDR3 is TGTGCCACCAGCAGAGATCGTCTTAGAAGTGGGGAGCTGTTTTTT.

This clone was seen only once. This CDR3 is CASSLSYGDSNQPQHF. The DNA for the CDR3 is TGTGCCAGCAGCTTGTCATACGGAGATAGCAATCAGCCCCAGCATTTT. The genes are TRBV5-6 and TRBJ1-5; D is uncertain. This CDR3 has 16 residues. V was trimmed by 1 base and J by 0 bases, leaving 11 bases between them. Germline V CDR1 and CDR2: SGHDT, YYEEEE.

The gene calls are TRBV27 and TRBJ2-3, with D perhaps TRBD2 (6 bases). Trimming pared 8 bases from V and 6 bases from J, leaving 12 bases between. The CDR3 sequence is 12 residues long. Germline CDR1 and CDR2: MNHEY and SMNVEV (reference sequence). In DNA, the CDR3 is TGTGCCAGCGGGGGGTCGGGGGATACGCAGTATTTT. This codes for CASGGSGDTQYF.

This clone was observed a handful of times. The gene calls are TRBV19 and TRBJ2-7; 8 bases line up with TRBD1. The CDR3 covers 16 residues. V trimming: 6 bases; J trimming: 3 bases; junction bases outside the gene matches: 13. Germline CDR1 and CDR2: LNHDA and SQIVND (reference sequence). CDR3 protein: CASRTKGQDLHYEQYF. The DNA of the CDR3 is TGTGCCAGTAGGACTAAGGGACAGGATTTACACTACGAGCAGTACTTC.

The DNA of the CDR3 is TGTGCCAGCTCACCTGGTCGCGGCTCTGGAAACACCATATATTTT. Its translation is CASSPGRGSGNTIYF. The gene calls are TRBV11-2 and TRBJ1-3; the D is unclear. Germline CDR1 and CDR2: SGHAT and FQNNGV. This CDR3 spans 15 amino acids. Trimming pared 8 bases from V and 0 bases from J, leaving 14 bases between.

This CDR3 reads CASSSDVRGTEAFF. CDR3 coding DNA: TGTGCCAGCAGCTCCGACGTTAGGGGCACTGAAGCTTTCTTT. J is TRBJ1-1 and V is TRBV7-9; the D gene is possibly TRBD1 (5 bases). V was shortened by 4 bases and J by 4 bases, with 13 bases between the two germline ends. Per the germline V gene, CDR1 is SEHNR and CDR2 is FQNEAQ (reference sequence). The CDR3 is 14 amino acids.

CDR3 residues: CASSPDKTGGYGYTF. The CDR3 DNA is TGTGCCAGCAGTCCAGATAAGACAGGGGGCTATGGCTACACCTTC. The V gene is TRBV27, the J gene TRBJ1-2, with 9 bases lining up with TRBD1. V shed 5 bases and J 4 bases; nucleotides not matched to a gene: 8. The length of the CDR3 is 15 residues. The germline gives CDR1 MNHEY, CDR2 SMNVEV (reference sequence).

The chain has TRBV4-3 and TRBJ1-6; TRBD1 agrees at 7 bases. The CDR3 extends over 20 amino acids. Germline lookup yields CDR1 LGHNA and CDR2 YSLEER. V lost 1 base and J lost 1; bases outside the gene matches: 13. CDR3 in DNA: TGCGCCAGCAGCCAAGCCTTCGCCAGACAGGGTCGGTCCTATAATTCACCCCTCCACTTT. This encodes CASSQAFARQGRSYNSPLHF.

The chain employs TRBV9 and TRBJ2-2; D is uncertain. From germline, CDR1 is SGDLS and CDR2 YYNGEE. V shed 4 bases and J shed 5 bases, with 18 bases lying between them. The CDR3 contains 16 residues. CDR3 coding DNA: TGTGCCAGCAGCCCCCTTTTGTCAGTACGAACCGGGGAGCTGTTTTTT. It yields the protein CASSPLLSVRTGELFF.

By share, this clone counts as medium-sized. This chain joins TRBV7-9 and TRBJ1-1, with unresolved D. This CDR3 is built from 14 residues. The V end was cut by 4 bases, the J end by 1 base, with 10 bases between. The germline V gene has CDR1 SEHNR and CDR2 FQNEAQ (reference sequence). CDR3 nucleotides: TGTGCCAGCAGCTCTCTAAACGAGAACACTGAAGCTTTCTTT. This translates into CASSSLNENTEAFF.

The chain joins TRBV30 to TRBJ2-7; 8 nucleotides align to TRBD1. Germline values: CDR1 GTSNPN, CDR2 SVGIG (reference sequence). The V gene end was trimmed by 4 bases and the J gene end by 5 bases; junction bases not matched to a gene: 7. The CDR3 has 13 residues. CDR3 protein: CAWTGGVFNEQYF. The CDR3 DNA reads TGTGCCTGGACAGGGGGCGTCTTTAACGAGCAGTACTTC.

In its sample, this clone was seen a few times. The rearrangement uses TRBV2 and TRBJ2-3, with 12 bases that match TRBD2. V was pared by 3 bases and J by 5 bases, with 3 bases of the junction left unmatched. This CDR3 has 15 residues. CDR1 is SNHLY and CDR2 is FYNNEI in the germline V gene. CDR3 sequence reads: CASSDPSGGEDTQYF. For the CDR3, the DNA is TGTGCCAGCAGTGACCCTAGCGGGGGGGAAGATACGCAGTATTTT.

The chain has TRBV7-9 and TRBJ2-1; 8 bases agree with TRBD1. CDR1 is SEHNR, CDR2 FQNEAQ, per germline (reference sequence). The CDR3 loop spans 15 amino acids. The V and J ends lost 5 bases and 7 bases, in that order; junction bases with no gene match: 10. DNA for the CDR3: TGTGCCAGCAGCCTACAGGGGGAGCCCCAGAATGAGCAGTTCTTC. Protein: CASSLQGEPQNEQFF.